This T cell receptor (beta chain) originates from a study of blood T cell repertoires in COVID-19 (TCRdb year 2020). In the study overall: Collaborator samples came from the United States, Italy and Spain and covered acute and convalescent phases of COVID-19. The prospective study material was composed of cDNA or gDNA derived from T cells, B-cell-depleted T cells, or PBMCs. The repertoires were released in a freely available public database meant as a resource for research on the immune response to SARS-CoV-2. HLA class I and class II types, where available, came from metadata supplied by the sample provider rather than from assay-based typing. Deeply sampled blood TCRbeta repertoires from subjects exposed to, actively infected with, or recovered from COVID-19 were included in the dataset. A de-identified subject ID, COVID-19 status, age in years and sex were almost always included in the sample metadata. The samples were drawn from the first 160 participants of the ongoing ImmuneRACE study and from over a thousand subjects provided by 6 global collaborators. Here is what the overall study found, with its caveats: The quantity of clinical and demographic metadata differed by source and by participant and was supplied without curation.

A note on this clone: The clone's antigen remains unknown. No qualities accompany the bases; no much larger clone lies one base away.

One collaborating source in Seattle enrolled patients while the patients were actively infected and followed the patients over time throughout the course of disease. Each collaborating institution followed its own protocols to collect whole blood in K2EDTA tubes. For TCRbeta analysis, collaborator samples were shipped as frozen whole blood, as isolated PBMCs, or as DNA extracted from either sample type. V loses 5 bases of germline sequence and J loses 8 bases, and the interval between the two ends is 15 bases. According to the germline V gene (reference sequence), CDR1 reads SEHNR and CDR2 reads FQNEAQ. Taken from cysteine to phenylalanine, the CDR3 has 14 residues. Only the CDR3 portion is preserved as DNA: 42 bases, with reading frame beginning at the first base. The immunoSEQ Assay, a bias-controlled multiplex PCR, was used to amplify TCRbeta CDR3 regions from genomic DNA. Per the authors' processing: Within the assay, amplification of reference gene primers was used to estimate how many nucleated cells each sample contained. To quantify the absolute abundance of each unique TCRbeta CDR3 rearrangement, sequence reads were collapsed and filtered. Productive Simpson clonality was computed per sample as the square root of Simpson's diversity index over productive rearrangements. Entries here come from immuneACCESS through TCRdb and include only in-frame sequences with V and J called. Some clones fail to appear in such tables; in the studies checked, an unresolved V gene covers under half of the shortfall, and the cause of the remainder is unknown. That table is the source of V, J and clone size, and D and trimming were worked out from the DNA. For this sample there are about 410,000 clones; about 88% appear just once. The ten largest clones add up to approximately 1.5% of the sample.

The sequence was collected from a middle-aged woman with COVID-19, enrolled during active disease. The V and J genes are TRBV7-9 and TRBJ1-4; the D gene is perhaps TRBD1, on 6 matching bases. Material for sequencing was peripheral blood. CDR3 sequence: CASSLQGWREKLFF. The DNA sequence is TGTGCCAGCAGCCTTCAGGGGTGGAGGGAAAAACTGTTTTTT.